This T cell receptor beta chain was observed in a study of Tregs in tolerant kidney transplant recipients. Study at large: The nonmyeloablative bone marrow transplants came from related graft donors, with transient mixed chimerism.

Measured with immunoSEQ multiplex PCR; TCRdb has only the in-frame clones, and not every one. In total, the table holds more than 45,000 clones. Comments on this clone: Antigen unknown. The DNA ends 3 residues before the CDR3 does, and the rest of the CDR3 is filled in from the germline J gene.

Study-wide points: In tolerant patients, donor-specific Tregs outgrew total Tregs, suggesting antigen-driven expansion. Nucleotide sequences could not be compared across some patients' samples due to primer changes. Findings come from small patient numbers and require larger validation.

Germline V gene data show CDR1 as SGHKS and CDR2 as YYEKEE (reference sequence). The V gene end was trimmed by 3 bases and the J gene end by 5 bases; junction bases not matched to a gene: 4. This CDR3 region has 14 residues. The clonotype comes from a human donor who received a combined kidney and bone marrow transplant. The chain links TRBV5-5 to TRBJ1-3; 8 nucleotides agree with TRBD1. This specimen was CD4+ T cells from blood, taken before the transplant. CDR3 DNA, as far as it was read: TGTGCCAGCAGCTCAACAGGGGGTAGAAACACC. As protein: CASSSTGGRNT. The entire CDR3 reads CASSSTGGRNTIYF.